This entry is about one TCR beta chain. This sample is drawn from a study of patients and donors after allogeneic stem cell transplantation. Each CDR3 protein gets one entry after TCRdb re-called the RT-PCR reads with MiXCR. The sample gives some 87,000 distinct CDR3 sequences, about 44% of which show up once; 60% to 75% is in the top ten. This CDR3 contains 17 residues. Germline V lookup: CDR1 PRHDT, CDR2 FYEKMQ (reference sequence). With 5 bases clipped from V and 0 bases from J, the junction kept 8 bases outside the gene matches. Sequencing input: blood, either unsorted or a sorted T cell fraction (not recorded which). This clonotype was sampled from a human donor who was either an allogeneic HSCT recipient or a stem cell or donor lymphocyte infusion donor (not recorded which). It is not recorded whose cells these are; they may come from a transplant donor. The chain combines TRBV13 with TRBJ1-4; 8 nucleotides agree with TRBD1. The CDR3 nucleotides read TGTGCCAGCAGCCGGCGGACAGGGCGGGCAACTAATGAAAAACTGTTTTTT. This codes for CASSRRTGRATNEKLFF.